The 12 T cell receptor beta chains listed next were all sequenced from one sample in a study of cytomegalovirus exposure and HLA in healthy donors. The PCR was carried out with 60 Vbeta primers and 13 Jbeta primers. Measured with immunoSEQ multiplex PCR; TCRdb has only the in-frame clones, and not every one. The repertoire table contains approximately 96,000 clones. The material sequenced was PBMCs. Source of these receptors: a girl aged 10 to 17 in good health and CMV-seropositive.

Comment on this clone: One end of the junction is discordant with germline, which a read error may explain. In DNA form, the CDR3 reads TGTGCTAGCAGTCTAACGGGGGTTCAAGAGACCCAGTACTTC. Translating gives CASSLTGVQETQYF. The chain joins TRBV7-7 to TRBJ2-5; D may be TRBD2 (6 bases). CDR1 is SSHAT, CDR2 FNYEAQ, per germline (reference sequence). The CDR3 length is 14 residues.

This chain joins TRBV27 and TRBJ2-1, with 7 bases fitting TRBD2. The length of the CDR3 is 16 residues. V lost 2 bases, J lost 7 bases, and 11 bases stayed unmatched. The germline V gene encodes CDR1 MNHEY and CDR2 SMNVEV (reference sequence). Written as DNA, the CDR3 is TGTGCCAGCAGTTTAAGTTCCAGCGGGGTAGGTAATGAGCAGTTCTTC. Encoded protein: CASSLSSSGVGNEQFF.

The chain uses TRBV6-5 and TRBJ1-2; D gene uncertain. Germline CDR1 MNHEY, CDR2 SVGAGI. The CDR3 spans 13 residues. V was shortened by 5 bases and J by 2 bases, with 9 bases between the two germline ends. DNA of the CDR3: TGTGCCAGCAGTCTGGCGGGAAACTATGGCTACACCTTC. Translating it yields CASSLAGNYGYTF.

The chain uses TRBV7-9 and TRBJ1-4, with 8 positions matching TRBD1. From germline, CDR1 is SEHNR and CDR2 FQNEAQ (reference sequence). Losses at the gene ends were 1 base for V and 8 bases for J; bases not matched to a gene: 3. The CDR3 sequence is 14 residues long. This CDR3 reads CASSLGTGSEKLFF. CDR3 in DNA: TGTGCCAGCAGCTTAGGGACAGGGAGCGAAAAACTGTTTTTT.

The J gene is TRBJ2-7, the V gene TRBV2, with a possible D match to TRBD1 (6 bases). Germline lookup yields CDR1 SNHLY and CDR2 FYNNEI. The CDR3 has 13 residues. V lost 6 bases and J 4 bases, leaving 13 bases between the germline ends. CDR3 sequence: CASRNRVGYEQYV. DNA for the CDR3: TGTGCCAGCAGAAACAGGGTGGGGTACGAGCAGTACGTC.

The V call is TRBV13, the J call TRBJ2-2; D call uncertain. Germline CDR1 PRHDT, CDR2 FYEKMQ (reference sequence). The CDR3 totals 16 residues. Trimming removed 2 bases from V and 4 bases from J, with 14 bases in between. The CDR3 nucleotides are TGTGCCAGCAGCTTAAGACTCGACTGGAGCACCGGGGAGCTGTTTTTT. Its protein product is CASSLRLDWSTGELFF.

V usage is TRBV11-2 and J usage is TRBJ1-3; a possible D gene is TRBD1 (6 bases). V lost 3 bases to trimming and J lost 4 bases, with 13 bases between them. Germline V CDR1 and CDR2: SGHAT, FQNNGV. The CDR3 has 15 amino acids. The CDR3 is CASSFAGTTGNTIYF. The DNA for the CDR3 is TGTGCCAGCAGCTTTGCCGGGACAACGGGAAACACCATATATTTT.

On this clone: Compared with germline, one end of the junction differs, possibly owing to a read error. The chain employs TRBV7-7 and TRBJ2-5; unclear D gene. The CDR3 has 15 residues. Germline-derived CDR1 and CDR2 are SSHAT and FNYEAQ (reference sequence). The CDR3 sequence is CASSHQWNSQETQYF. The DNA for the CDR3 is TGTGCTAGCAGCCATCAGTGGAACAGCCAAGAGACCCAGTACTTC.

The CDR3 coding sequence is TGTGCCAGCACTTTCACGGCCTACGAGCAGTACTTC. Amino acid sequence: CASTFTAYEQYF. V usage is TRBV6-1 and J usage is TRBJ2-7; D unclear. This CDR3 has 12 amino acids. V was shortened by 7 bases and J by 2 bases, with 9 bases between the two germline ends. Germline CDR1 and CDR2: MNHNS and SASEGT.

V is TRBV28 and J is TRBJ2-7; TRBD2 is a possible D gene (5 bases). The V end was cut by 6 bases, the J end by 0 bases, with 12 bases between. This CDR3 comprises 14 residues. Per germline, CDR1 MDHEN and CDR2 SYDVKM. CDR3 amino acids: CASSPPGISYEQYV. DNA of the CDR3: TGTGCCAGCAGCCCGCCCGGGATCTCCTACGAGCAGTACGTC.

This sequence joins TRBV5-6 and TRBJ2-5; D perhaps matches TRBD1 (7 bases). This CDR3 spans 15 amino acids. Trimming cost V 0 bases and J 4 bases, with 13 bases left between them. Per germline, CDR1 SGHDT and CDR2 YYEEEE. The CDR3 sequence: CASSLVGQGGETQYF. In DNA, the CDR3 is TGTGCCAGCAGCTTGGTAGGGCAGGGGGGAGAGACCCAGTACTTC.

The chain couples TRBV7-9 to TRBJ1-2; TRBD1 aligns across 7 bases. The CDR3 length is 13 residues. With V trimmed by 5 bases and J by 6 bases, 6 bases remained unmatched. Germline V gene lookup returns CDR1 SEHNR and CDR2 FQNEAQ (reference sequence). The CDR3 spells CASSLYTGDGYTF. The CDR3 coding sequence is TGTGCCAGCAGCCTATACACAGGGGATGGCTACACCTTC.